These 27 T cell receptor beta chains were all obtained from the same sample, sequenced in a study of blood T cell repertoires in COVID-19. This table comes from immunoSEQ multiplex PCR, and its TCRdb copy is limited to in-frame clones, with some not included. The sample lists 200,000 to 250,000 clones; around 90% were seen once. The sequenced sample consisted of PBMCs or T cells enriched from blood (not recorded which). The receptor set was obtained from a man in his fifties who had been exposed to COVID-19.

The chain uses TRBV19 and TRBJ2-4; 7 bases align to TRBD2. The germline CDR1 and CDR2 sequences are LNHDA and SQIVND (reference sequence). J gave up 8 bases and V 6 bases, and 7 bases lay outside the gene matches. CDR3 length equals 13 residues. The CDR3 nucleotides are TGTGCCAGTAGCCTGGGAGGGCCTGACATTCAGTACTTC. Amino acids: CASSLGGPDIQYF.

V and J are TRBV5-1 and TRBJ2-3; D ambiguous. The germline gives CDR1 SGHRS, CDR2 YFSETQ. V dropped 2 bases and J dropped 6 bases, with 10 bases sitting between them. CDR3 length equals 13 residues. The CDR3 protein is CASSFDAVDTQYF. As DNA, the CDR3 is TGCGCCAGCAGCTTTGACGCGGTGGATACGCAGTATTTT.

The chain carries TRBV2 and TRBJ1-1; D is possibly TRBD1 (6 bases). Trimming shortened V by 5 bases and J by 6 bases, and 13 bases separated the two germline ends. In germline, CDR1 is SNHLY, CDR2 FYNNEI. CDR3 length equals 13 residues. The CDR3 protein is CASSPRGESEAFF. CDR3 nucleotides: TGTGCCAGCAGTCCCAGGGGTGAGTCTGAAGCTTTCTTT.

The V gene is TRBV27, the J gene TRBJ1-1; 7 bases are shared with TRBD1. CDR1 is MNHEY, CDR2 SMNVEV, per germline (reference sequence). The CDR3 runs to 15 residues. Losses at the gene ends were 7 bases for V and 6 bases for J; bases not matched to a gene: 14. The CDR3 spells CASTSPGGMKAEAFF. In DNA form, the CDR3 reads TGTGCCAGCACTTCGCCAGGGGGAATGAAGGCTGAAGCTTTCTTT.

Written as DNA, the CDR3 is TGCGCCAGCAGCTTCGGAGCCAGCCTCGGGACTGAAGCTTTCTTT. It is translated as CASSFGASLGTEAFF. The V gene is TRBV5-1, the J gene TRBJ1-1; D call uncertain. Trimming removed 2 bases at V and 5 bases at J, with 16 bases between. This CDR3 comprises 15 residues. Germline-derived CDR1 and CDR2 are SGHRS and YFSETQ.

The rearrangement links TRBV27 to TRBJ1-1; D is uncertain. The CDR3 is made up of 13 amino acids. Germline CDR1 reads MNHEY; CDR2 reads SMNVEV (reference sequence). V lost 0 bases and J 4 bases, leaving 6 bases between the germline ends. The CDR3 nucleotides are TGTGCCAGCAGTTTATCTTACGGCACTGAAGCTTTCTTT. Protein sequence: CASSLSYGTEAFF.

This clone has only a few counts. This chain joins TRBV4-1 and TRBJ1-2, with a possible D match to TRBD1 (6 bases). Trimming left V 0 bases short and J 6 bases short, with 14 bases between. CDR1 is MGHRA and CDR2 is YSYEKL in the germline V gene. The CDR3 has 15 residues. The CDR3, as DNA: TGCGCCAGCAGCCAAGAACGGACAGACCCTAATGGCTACACCTTC. Its protein is CASSQERTDPNGYTF.

V gene TRBV10-2 combines with J gene TRBJ1-1; D not resolved. Germline CDR1 is WSHSY and CDR2 is SAAADI. The CDR3 extends over 12 amino acids. V dropped 3 bases and J dropped 6 bases, with 8 bases sitting between them. In DNA form, the CDR3 reads TGCGCCAGCAGTGATGGAGGCGCTGAAGCTTTCTTT. Translated: CASSDGGAEAFF.

The J gene is TRBJ1-3, the V gene TRBV5-1; D is unclear. From germline, CDR1 is SGHRS and CDR2 YFSETQ. The V end lost 3 bases, the J end lost 0 bases, and 13 bases lay between the germline ends. The CDR3 loop spans 16 amino acids. As DNA, the CDR3 is TGCGCCAGCAGCTCGGGAGCCAGTACCTCTGGAAACACCATATATTTT. Its protein product is CASSSGASTSGNTIYF.

The genes are TRBV21-1 and TRBJ2-7; the table's TRBD1 call for D was not verified on the DNA. TRBV21-1 is a pseudogene segment. There are 13 residues in the CDR3. DNA for the CDR3: TGTGCCAGCAGCAAAGAGGGGAACAGGGGCAGGGACGTC. This gives the protein CASSKEGNRGRDV.

The chain carries TRBV9 and TRBJ2-3; 8 bases map to TRBD2. This CDR3 has 16 residues. Germline V CDR1 and CDR2: SGDLS, YYNGEE. The ends lost 0 bases at V and 5 bases at J; junction bases unmatched: 8. CDR3 DNA sequence: TGTGCCAGCAGCGTAGTGCATGGCGGGGGGTTAGATACGCAGTATTTT. It encodes CASSVVHGGGLDTQYF.

Points on this clone: The same CDR3 can be traced to other DNA sequences in this sample. This sequence joins TRBV6-5 and TRBJ1-3, with 7 nucleotides matching TRBD1. This CDR3 has 12 residues. The junction had 1 base not matched to a gene; V was cut back by 4 bases and J by 7 bases. Germline V gene sequence: CDR1 MNHEY, CDR2 SVGAGI. The chain's CDR3 is CASSSQGNTIYF. The DNA of the CDR3 is TGTGCCAGCAGTTCACAGGGGAACACCATATATTTT.

The genes are TRBV18 and TRBJ2-2; TRBD1 matches 11 bases. The CDR3 has 16 amino acids. V was clipped by 3 bases and J by 4 bases; unmatched bases: 4. The germline CDR1 and CDR2 sequences are KGHSH and LQKENI. The CDR3 protein is CASSPPGTGGTGELFF. CDR3 in DNA: TGTGCCAGCTCACCCCCCGGGACAGGGGGCACCGGGGAGCTGTTTTTT.

This clone was recorded once. V usage is TRBV24-1 and J usage is TRBJ1-1, with 11 bases that match TRBD1. V was pared by 7 bases and J by 3 bases, with 3 bases of the junction left unmatched. Per germline, CDR1 KGHDR and CDR2 SFDVKD. The length of the CDR3 is 14 residues. The CDR3 coding sequence is TGTGCCACCAGAACGGGACAGGGGGACACTGAAGCTTTCTTT. It translates to CATRTGQGDTEAFF.

This rearrangement joins TRBV14 to TRBJ1-2; D may be TRBD1 (6 bases). The germline V and J ends were trimmed by 4 bases and 4 bases, with 10 bases remaining between them. In germline, CDR1 is SGHDN, CDR2 FVKESK. The CDR3 runs to 13 residues. CDR3 residues: CASSPRDTYGYTF. CDR3 nucleotide sequence: TGTGCCAGCAGCCCCAGGGACACCTATGGCTACACCTTC.

V and J are TRBV20-1 and TRBJ2-5; 13 bases are shared with TRBD2. Losses at the gene ends were 3 bases for V and 2 bases for J; bases not matched to a gene: 6. Germline V gene data show CDR1 as DFQATT and CDR2 as SNEGSKA (reference sequence). The CDR3 contains 16 residues. CDR3 nucleotide sequence: TGCAGTGCTAGTTTCGGGACTAGCGGGACTCAAGAGACCCAGTACTTC. This translates into CSASFGTSGTQETQYF.

This chain connects TRBV9 to TRBJ2-7, with a tentative D call TRBD2 (5 bases). This CDR3 contains 16 residues. V lost 0 bases, J lost 0 bases, and 13 bases lay in between. Per the germline V gene, CDR1 is SGDLS and CDR2 is YYNGEE. CDR3 protein: CASSVAPRRSSYEQYV. CDR3 DNA: TGTGCCAGCAGCGTAGCTCCCAGGAGGAGCTCCTACGAGCAGTACGTC.

This clone appeared once. CDR3 amino acids: CASSLLAGGRGADTQYF. CDR3 DNA: TGTGCCAGCAGCTTACTAGCGGGAGGTCGGGGGGCAGATACGCAGTATTTT. The chain carries TRBV11-3 and TRBJ2-3; 11 bases line up with TRBD2. Trimming cost V 2 bases and J 4 bases; bases outside gene matches: 8. CDR3 size: 17 residues. Looked up from germline, CDR1 is SGHNT and CDR2 is YENEEA.

Regarding this clone: Its ends do not fully match the called genes, so a read error is possible. J is TRBJ1-6 and V is TRBV6-1, with 7 bases matching TRBD1. CDR1 and CDR2 (germline): MNHNS, SASEGT. This CDR3 is 14 amino acids long. The CDR3 spells CASREGGANSPLHF. The CDR3 DNA follows: TGTGCCAGCAGGGAAGGGGGCGCGAATTCACCCCTCCACTTT.

The genes are TRBV11-2 and TRBJ1-1; 9 nucleotides match TRBD1. The V gene's germline CDR1 is SGHAT and CDR2 FQNNGV. V trimming: 3 bases; J trimming: 4 bases; junction bases outside the gene matches: 3. CDR3 length: 14 amino acids. CDR3 nucleotide sequence: TGTGCCAGCAGCTTCCGGGACAGGGCCACTGAAGCTTTCTTT. Translation: CASSFRDRATEAFF. Together with reference TRBV11-2 and TRBJ1-1, the CDR3 gives the full variable domain: EAGVAQSPRYKIIEKRQSVAFWCNPISGHATLYWYQQILGQGPKLLIQFQNNGVVDDSQLPKDRFSAERLKGVDSTLKIQPAKLEDSAVYLCASSFRDRATEAFFGQGTRLTVV.

CDR3 amino acids: CASRPTGRDGYTF. The CDR3 DNA sequence: TGTGCCAGCAGGCCAACAGGGAGAGATGGCTACACCTTC. The chain links TRBV28 to TRBJ1-2, with a possible D match to TRBD1 (6 bases). CDR3 length: 13 residues. Germline loops: CDR1 MDHEN, CDR2 SYDVKM. V lost 6 bases and J 6 bases, leaving 14 bases between the germline ends.

With regard to this clone: Within the sample, other DNA sequences also encode this same CDR3. The chain joins TRBV12-3 or TRBV12-4 to TRBJ1-2; no firm D call. This CDR3 is built from 12 residues. The V gene lost 6 bases and the J gene lost 3 bases, with 8 bases spanning the gap. CDR3 sequence reads: CASSSGDYGYTF. In DNA form, the CDR3 reads TGTGCCAGCAGCTCCGGGGACTATGGCTACACCTTC.

The chain uses TRBV30 and TRBJ2-1, with 12 bases lining up with TRBD2. V shed 1 base and J 7 bases; nucleotides not matched to a gene: 2. Germline CDR1 reads GTSNPN; CDR2 reads SVGIG (reference sequence). The CDR3 runs 14 residues. The CDR3 DNA sequence: TGTGCCTGGAGTGGACTAGCGGGGGTTAATGAGCAGTTCTTC. As protein: CAWSGLAGVNEQFF.

The genes are TRBV10-1 and TRBJ2-2, with D perhaps TRBD2 (5 bases). The germline V gene has CDR1 WNHNN and CDR2 SYGVQD (reference sequence). V shed 3 bases and J shed 5 bases, with 10 bases lying between them. The CDR3 length is 14 residues. CDR3 amino acids: CASSDPSRTGELFF. The CDR3 DNA is TGCGCCAGCAGTGACCCTAGCCGGACCGGGGAGCTGTTTTTT.

The rearrangement joins TRBV19 to TRBJ2-1; unclear D gene. CDR1 is LNHDA and CDR2 is SQIVND in the germline V gene (reference sequence). Trimming cost V 4 bases and J 1 base, with 5 bases left between them. The CDR3 sequence is 13 residues long. Here the CDR3 DNA reads TGTGCCAGTAGTAGGAGATCCTACAATGAGCAGTTCTTC. Amino acids: CASSRRSYNEQFF.

The rearrangement uses TRBV2 and TRBJ2-5, with D perhaps TRBD1 (5 bases). Germline V gene data show CDR1 as SNHLY and CDR2 as FYNNEI. The CDR3 has 13 residues. V was pared by 4 bases and J by 4 bases, with 10 bases between. The CDR3 bases are TGTGCCAGCAGTGCCCCAGGGTCAGAGACCCAGTACTTC. Translating gives CASSAPGSETQYF.

The chain has TRBV10-1 and TRBJ1-5, with TRBD1 identical over 7 bases. This CDR3 is built from 19 residues. Germline lookup yields CDR1 WNHNN and CDR2 SYGVQD (reference sequence). With V trimmed by 7 bases and J by 1 base, 19 bases remained unmatched. The CDR3 region is CASTHPGQTAVRSNQPQHF. The CDR3 DNA follows: TGCGCCAGCACCCATCCGGGACAGACGGCAGTAAGAAGCAATCAGCCCCAGCATTTT.